This TCR beta chain is drawn from a study of blood T cells in healthy people across ages. Study findings and constraints: Roughly linearly, TCR beta diversity per million T cells fell as age increased. Unsorted PBMCs prevented conclusive naive versus antigen-experienced comparison.

As concerns this clonotype: Its specificity is unknown.

Combining a sample-barcoded 5' primer with a J-beta primer mix, a second PCR ran for about 7 to 11 cycles. Via MiXCR, TCRdb re-called the 5' RACE reads, giving one row per CDR3 protein. The table shows fewer than 2,000,000 distinct CDR3 sequences, with roughly two fifths occurring only once. Trimming took off 6 bases at V and 1 base at J, with 3 bases between the two ends. The CDR3 consists of 10 residues. Germline CDR1 reads DFQATT; CDR2 reads SNEGSKA (reference sequence). The sequence was collected from a human donor in good health. The sequenced material came from blood. This chain connects TRBV20-1 to TRBJ1-2; D is undetermined. In DNA form, the CDR3 reads TGCAGTGCCATTAACTATGGCTACACCTTC. Its protein product is CSAINYGYTF.